These 27 T cell receptor beta chains originate from one sample sequenced in a study of blood T cell repertoires in COVID-19. Measured with immunoSEQ multiplex PCR; TCRdb has only the in-frame clones, and not every one. The sample gives around 200,000 clones, around 89% of which show up once; approximately 1.1% is in the top ten. The sequenced sample was PBMCs or T cells enriched from blood (not recorded which). The receptors were sampled from a man aged 25-45 years who had recovered from COVID-19.

This rearrangement joins TRBV11-3 to TRBJ2-2; D remains ambiguous. V lost 5 bases to trimming and J lost 4 bases, with 11 bases between them. CDR3 length: 14 amino acids. Germline V gene data show CDR1 as SGHNT and CDR2 as YENEEA. The CDR3 bases are TGTGCCAGCAGCCAACAGAGCCGCACCGGGGAGCTGTTTTTT. Protein: CASSQQSRTGELFF.

The chain uses TRBV5-1 and TRBJ1-5; 7 bases align to TRBD1. Germline CDR1 reads SGHRS; CDR2 reads YFSETQ. This CDR3 has 17 residues. Trimming at V came to 1 base and at J to 0 bases, leaving 7 bases not matched to a gene. In nucleotides, the CDR3 is TGCGCCAGCAGCTTGTTCCCAGGGGGTTATAGCAATCAGCCCCAGCATTTT. This sequence encodes CASSLFPGGYSNQPQHF.

In this sample, this clone turned up a few times. For the CDR3, the DNA is TGTGCCAGCGGTTTTGGGACAGAAGCCTACGAGCAGTACTTC. It encodes CASGFGTEAYEQYF. The V call is TRBV7-6, the J call TRBJ2-7, with TRBD1 matching 7 bases. The germline V gene encodes CDR1 SGHVS and CDR2 FNYEAQ. The CDR3 loop spans 14 amino acids. V lost 8 bases, J lost 2 bases, and 9 bases stayed unmatched.

V is TRBV7-2 and J is TRBJ1-4, with D perhaps TRBD1 (5 bases). The CDR3 has 14 amino acids. V lost 4 bases and J 4 bases, leaving 10 bases between the germline ends. The germline V gene encodes CDR1 SGHTA and CDR2 FQGNSA. The CDR3 sequence is CASSYEQVNEKLFF. The CDR3 bases are TGTGCCAGCAGCTATGAACAGGTTAATGAAAAACTGTTTTTT.

In its sample, this clone was seen a few times. This rearrangement joins TRBV7-2 to TRBJ2-5; D is perhaps TRBD2 (5 bases). V lost 3 bases and J lost 1, with 9 bases in between. The CDR3 consists of 14 residues. Germline-derived CDR1 and CDR2 are SGHTA and FQGNSA. CDR3 coding DNA: TGTGCCAGCAGCTTTCACGGGATCCAAGAGACCCAGTACTTC. Translation gives CASSFHGIQETQYF.

This chain uses TRBV5-1 with TRBJ1-1; 7 bases are shared with TRBD1. Germline loops: CDR1 SGHRS, CDR2 YFSETQ. With V trimmed by 4 bases and J by 8 bases, 11 bases remained unmatched. The CDR3 loop spans 14 amino acids. For the CDR3, the DNA is TGCGCCAGCAGCCACAACGGACTGGACAGGGAAGCTTTCTTT. Translation: CASSHNGLDREAFF.

The chain employs TRBV19 and TRBJ1-2; 8 nucleotides align to TRBD1. The CDR3 is 13 residues long. After removal of 5 bases from V and 5 bases from J, the junction contained 4 bases not matched to a gene. CDR1 and CDR2 (germline): LNHDA, SQIVND (reference sequence). CDR3 nucleotide sequence: TGTGCCAGTAGTGCCAGGGGGCGGTATGGCTACACCTTC. It codes for CASSARGRYGYTF.

The chain uses TRBV3-1 (or the pseudogene TRBV3-2) and TRBJ1-2; 9 positions match TRBD1. CDR1 is LGHDT, CDR2 YNNKEL, per germline (reference sequence). V trimming: 1 base; J trimming: 4 bases; junction bases outside the gene matches: 13. CDR3 length: 18 amino acids. CDR3 amino acids: CASSQGGPVTGGTYGYTF. DNA for the CDR3: TGTGCCAGCAGCCAAGGGGGCCCTGTGACAGGGGGTACCTATGGCTACACCTTC.

This chain connects TRBV2 to TRBJ2-1; 11 nucleotides line up with TRBD2. Germline V CDR1 and CDR2: SNHLY, FYNNEI. CDR3 length: 16 residues. V shed 7 bases, J shed 2 bases, and the junction held 7 bases outside the gene matches. Here the CDR3 reads CASTLKLAGAYNEQFF. The DNA for the CDR3 is TGTGCCAGCACCCTCAAACTAGCGGGAGCCTACAATGAGCAGTTCTTC. The full variable domain, completed using reference TRBV2 and TRBJ2-1, is EPEVTQTPSHQVTQMGQEVILRCVPISNHLYFYWYRQILGQKVEFLVSFYNNEISEKSEIFDDQFSVERPDGSNFTLKIRSTKLEDSAMYFCASTLKLAGAYNEQFFGPGTRLTVL.

The rearrangement uses TRBV12-3 or TRBV12-4 and TRBJ1-4, with D uncertain. V lost 6 bases and J lost 12, with 11 bases in between. There are 11 residues in the CDR3. The CDR3, as DNA: TGTGCCAGCAGCCCCGGGATGGAACTGTTTTTT. Its protein product is CASSPGMELFF.

This chain joins TRBV30 and TRBJ2-6, with 10 bases lining up with TRBD1. Germline V lookup: CDR1 GTSNPN, CDR2 SVGIG (reference sequence). The ends lost 5 bases at V and 2 bases at J; junction bases unmatched: 0. This CDR3 spans 14 amino acids. Written as DNA, the CDR3 is TGTGCCTGGGGACAGGGGGCTGGGGCCAACGTCCTGACTTTC. Protein product: CAWGQGAGANVLTF.

The chain employs TRBV29-1 and TRBJ2-3, with 8 nucleotides matching TRBD2. In germline, CDR1 is SQVTM, CDR2 ANQGSEA. The CDR3 loop spans 17 amino acids. V gave up 4 bases and J gave up 0 bases; unmatched junction bases: 12. CDR3 nucleotide sequence: TGCAGCGTTGGTCCCAGCGGGGGAATAACTAGCACAGATACGCAGTATTTT. Its translation: CSVGPSGGITSTDTQYF.

The chain uses TRBV19 and TRBJ1-5, with no clear D. Looked up from germline, CDR1 is LNHDA and CDR2 is SQIVND (reference sequence). With 5 bases removed from V and 4 bases from J, the gap between germline ends came to 12 bases. The CDR3 is 14 residues long. The CDR3 spells CASSPGVANQPQHF. As DNA, the CDR3 is TGTGCCAGTAGTCCCGGGGTAGCAAATCAGCCCCAGCATTTT.

The chain joins TRBV7-9 to TRBJ1-5; D remains unclear. This CDR3 region has 13 residues. The V and J ends lost 3 bases and 4 bases respectively, with 7 bases between them. CDR1 and CDR2 from the germline V gene are SEHNR and FQNEAQ (reference sequence). For the CDR3, the DNA is TGTGCCAGCAGCTTTGGGCTTAATCAGCCCCAGCATTTT. Translation: CASSFGLNQPQHF.

The chain couples TRBV5-4 to TRBJ1-6, with 7 nucleotides matching TRBD1. The CDR3 spans 17 residues. Germline V CDR1 and CDR2: SGHNT, YYREEE (reference sequence). The junction had 13 bases not matched to a gene; V was cut back by 3 bases and J by 7 bases. The DNA of the CDR3 is TGTGCCAGCAGCTCCCCCGAACGGACAGGAGCCAATTCACCCCTCCACTTT. It codes for CASSSPERTGANSPLHF.

The V call is TRBV14, the J call TRBJ2-7; 10 bases fit TRBD2. V was clipped by 4 bases and J by 10 bases; unmatched bases: 7. CDR3 length: 13 residues. CDR1 is SGHDN, CDR2 FVKESK, per germline. The CDR3 coding sequence is TGTGCCAGCAGCCCTGGAACTAGCGGGAAACAGTACTTC. Amino acid sequence: CASSPGTSGKQYF.

This rearrangement joins TRBV24-1 to TRBJ2-5; 12 bases match TRBD2. Germline V CDR1 and CDR2: KGHDR, SFDVKD. V shed 4 bases, J shed 4 bases, and the junction held 6 bases outside the gene matches. This CDR3 has 16 amino acids. Here the CDR3 reads CATSEPGLAGRETQYF. CDR3 sequence (DNA): TGTGCCACCAGTGAACCGGGACTAGCGGGTAGAGAGACCCAGTACTTC.

The rearrangement uses TRBV18 and TRBJ2-7, with TRBD2 matching 11 bases. J lost 4 bases, V lost 3 bases, and 5 bases had no gene match. The CDR3 has 15 amino acids. CDR1 is KGHSH and CDR2 is LQKENI in the germline V gene. CDR3 protein: CASSPSTSGMYEQYF. In nucleotides, the CDR3 is TGTGCCAGCTCACCTTCGACTAGCGGGATGTACGAGCAGTACTTC.

The chain uses TRBV7-2 and TRBJ1-3; D is perhaps TRBD1 (5 bases). Germline V gene lookup returns CDR1 SGHTA and CDR2 FQGNSA. V lost 1 base and J lost 4, with 8 bases in between. The CDR3 loop spans 14 amino acids. In DNA, the CDR3 is TGTGCCAGCAGCTTAGGGCCAGGGGGAAACACCATATATTTT. Protein product: CASSLGPGGNTIYF.

The gene calls are TRBV18 and TRBJ2-5; D perhaps matches TRBD2 (7 bases). The CDR3 covers 14 residues. Germline V lookup: CDR1 KGHSH, CDR2 LQKENI. V lost 1 base and J lost 5, with 11 bases in between. The CDR3 spells CASSPRGGEETQYF. The CDR3 region has the DNA TGTGCCAGCTCACCACGGGGGGGCGAGGAGACCCAGTACTTC. Using reference TRBV18 and TRBJ2-5 for the parts outside the CDR3, the full variable domain is NAGVMQNPRHLVRRRGQEARLRCSPMKGHSHVYWYRQLPEEGLKFMVYLQKENIIDESGMPKERFSAEFPKEGPSILRIQQVVRGDSAAYFCASSPRGGEETQYFGPGTRLLVL.

The CDR3 bases are TGTGCCAGCAGTCCCCTACCACAGGGCAGCTATGGCTACACCTTC. Translation: CASSPLPQGSYGYTF. The chain links TRBV6-5 to TRBJ1-2; possible D gene TRBD1, 6 bases. This CDR3 comprises 15 residues. The V end lost 5 bases, the J end lost 4 bases, and 17 bases lay between the germline ends. Germline V gene sequence: CDR1 MNHEY, CDR2 SVGAGI.

The chain couples TRBV5-1 to TRBJ2-2; 9 nucleotides agree with TRBD1. The CDR3 is 16 amino acids. V dropped 3 bases and J dropped 8; count of bases not matched to a gene: 11. Germline V gene lookup returns CDR1 SGHRS and CDR2 YFSETQ. The CDR3 is CASSYRQQGASGELFF. DNA for the CDR3: TGCGCCAGCAGCTACCGGCAACAGGGGGCTTCGGGGGAGCTGTTTTTT.

The chain recombines TRBV28 with TRBJ2-2; 13 bases map to TRBD2. In germline, CDR1 is MDHEN, CDR2 SYDVKM. The CDR3 extends over 18 amino acids. V dropped 2 bases and J dropped 7; count of bases not matched to a gene: 10. In nucleotides, the CDR3 is TGTGCCAGCAGTTTAGACTCCACTAGCGGGAGGGGCGGCGGGGAGCTGTTTTTT. This sequence encodes CASSLDSTSGRGGGELFF.

The rearrangement links TRBV6-5 to TRBJ2-7; weak D call: TRBD1 (6 bases). V lost 6 bases and J 1 base, leaving 10 bases between the germline ends. The CDR3 spans 13 residues. Germline lookup yields CDR1 MNHEY and CDR2 SVGAGI. This chain's CDR3 is CASRQGQSYEQYF. The CDR3 DNA reads as TGTGCCAGCAGACAAGGACAGTCCTACGAGCAGTACTTC.

The rearrangement links TRBV28 to TRBJ1-4; 9 bases fit TRBD1. J gave up 5 bases and V 4 bases, and 2 bases lay outside the gene matches. This CDR3 region has 14 residues. Germline CDR1 is MDHEN and CDR2 is SYDVKM. The CDR3 coding sequence is TGTGCCAGCAGTTCAGGGACAGGGAATGAAAAACTGTTTTTT. This encodes CASSSGTGNEKLFF.

The rearrangement joins TRBV10-2 to TRBJ1-4; 10 nucleotides agree with TRBD1. CDR3 length equals 15 residues. Germline assignment: CDR1 WSHSY and CDR2 SAAADI. Trimming at V came to 6 bases and at J to 7 bases, leaving 8 bases not matched to a gene. CDR3 nucleotides: TGCGCCAGCAGGGGATCCGGGACAGGGGTTGAAAAACTGTTTTTT. This gives the protein CASRGSGTGVEKLFF.

This clone was found once. The V gene is TRBV15, the J gene TRBJ1-1; no reliable D call. Trimming took off 1 base at V and 5 bases at J, with 14 bases between the two ends. Germline CDR1 reads LNHNV; CDR2 reads YYDKDF (reference sequence). This CDR3 spans 15 amino acids. CDR3 sequence reads: CATSRGLPESTEAFF. The CDR3 DNA is TGTGCCACCAGCAGAGGGCTCCCGGAGAGTACTGAAGCTTTCTTT.